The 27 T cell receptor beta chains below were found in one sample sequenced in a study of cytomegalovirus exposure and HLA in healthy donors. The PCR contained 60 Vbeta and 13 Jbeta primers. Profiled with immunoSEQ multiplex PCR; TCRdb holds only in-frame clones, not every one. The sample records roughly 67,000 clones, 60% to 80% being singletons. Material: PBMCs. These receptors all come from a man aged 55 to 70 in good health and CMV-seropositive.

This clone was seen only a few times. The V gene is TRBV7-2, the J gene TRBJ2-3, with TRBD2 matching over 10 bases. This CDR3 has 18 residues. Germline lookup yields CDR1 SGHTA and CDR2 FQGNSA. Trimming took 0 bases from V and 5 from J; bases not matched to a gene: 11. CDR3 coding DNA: TGTGCCAGCAGCTTAGCCCCTGTGGGTAGCGGGAGGCAAGATACGCAGTATTTT. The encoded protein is CASSLAPVGSGRQDTQYF.

The DNA for the CDR3 is TGTGCCAGCTCACCCTCAGGGAAAGGCGGGGAGCTGTTTTTT. Its translation: CASSPSGKGGELFF. The chain uses TRBV18 and TRBJ2-2, with D possibly being TRBD1 (5 bases). V dropped 3 bases and J dropped 7 bases, with 12 bases sitting between them. Germline lookup yields CDR1 KGHSH and CDR2 LQKENI. This CDR3 has 14 residues. The variable domain in full, with the rest retrieved from reference TRBV18 and TRBJ2-2, is NAGVMQNPRHLVRRRGQEARLRCSPMKGHSHVYWYRQLPEEGLKFMVYLQKENIIDESGMPKERFSAEFPKEGPSILRIQQVVRGDSAAYFCASSPSGKGGELFFGEGSRLTVL.

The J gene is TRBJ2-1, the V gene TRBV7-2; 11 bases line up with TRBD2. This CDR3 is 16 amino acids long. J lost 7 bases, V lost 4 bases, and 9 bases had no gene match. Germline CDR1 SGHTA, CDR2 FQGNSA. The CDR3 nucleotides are TGTGCCAGCAGCTATTTCGGGACTAGCGGACGAAATGAGCAGTTCTTC. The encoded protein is CASSYFGTSGRNEQFF.

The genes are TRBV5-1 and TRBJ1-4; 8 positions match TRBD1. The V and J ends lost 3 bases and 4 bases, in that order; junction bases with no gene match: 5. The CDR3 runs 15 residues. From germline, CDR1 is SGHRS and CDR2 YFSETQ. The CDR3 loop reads CASSSGTGDNEKLFF. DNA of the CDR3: TGCGCCAGCAGCTCGGGGACAGGCGATAATGAAAAACTGTTTTTT.

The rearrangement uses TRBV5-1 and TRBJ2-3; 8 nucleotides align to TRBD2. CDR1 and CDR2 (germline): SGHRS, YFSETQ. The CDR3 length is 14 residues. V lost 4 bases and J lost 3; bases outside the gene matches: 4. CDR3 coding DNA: TGCGCCAGCAGCCCGGGACTAGTAACAGATACGCAGTATTTT. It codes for CASSPGLVTDTQYF. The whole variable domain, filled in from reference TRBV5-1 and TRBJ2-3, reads KAGVTQTPRYLIKTRGQQVTLSCSPISGHRSVSWYQQTPGQGLQFLFEYFSETQRNKGNFPGRFSGRQFSNSRSEMNVSTLELGDSALYLCASSPGLVTDTQYFGPGTRLTVL.

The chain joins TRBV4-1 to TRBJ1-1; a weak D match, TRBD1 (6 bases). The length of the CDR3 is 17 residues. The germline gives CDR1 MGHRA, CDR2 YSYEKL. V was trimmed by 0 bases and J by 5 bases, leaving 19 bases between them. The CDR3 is CASSQDDRQVGRTEAFF. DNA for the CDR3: TGCGCCAGCAGCCAAGACGATCGACAGGTTGGGCGAACTGAAGCTTTCTTT.

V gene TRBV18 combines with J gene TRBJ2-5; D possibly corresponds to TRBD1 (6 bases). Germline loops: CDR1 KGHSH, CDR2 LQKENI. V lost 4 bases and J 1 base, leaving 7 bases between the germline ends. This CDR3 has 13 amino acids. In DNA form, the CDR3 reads TGTGCCAGCTCACGGACAGTCCAAGAGACCCAGTACTTC. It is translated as CASSRTVQETQYF.

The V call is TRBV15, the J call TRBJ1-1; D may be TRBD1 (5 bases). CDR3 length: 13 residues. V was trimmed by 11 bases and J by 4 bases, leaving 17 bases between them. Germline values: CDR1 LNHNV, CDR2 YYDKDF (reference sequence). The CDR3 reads CAARRGKVTEAFF. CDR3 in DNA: TGTGCCGCCCGGAGGGGTAAGGTCACTGAAGCTTTCTTT.

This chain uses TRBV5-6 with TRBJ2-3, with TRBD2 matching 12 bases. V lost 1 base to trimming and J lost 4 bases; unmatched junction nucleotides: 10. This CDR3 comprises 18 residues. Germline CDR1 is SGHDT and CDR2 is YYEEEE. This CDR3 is CASSLRLAGGGGADTQYF. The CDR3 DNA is TGTGCCAGCAGCTTGCGGCTAGCGGGGGGGGGAGGCGCAGATACGCAGTATTTT.

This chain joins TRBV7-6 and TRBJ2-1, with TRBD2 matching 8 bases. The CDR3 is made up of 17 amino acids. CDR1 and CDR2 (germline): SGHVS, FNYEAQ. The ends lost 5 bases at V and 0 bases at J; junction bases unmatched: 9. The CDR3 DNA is TGTGCCAGCAGCCCCCGGGCGGCGGGGGGCTCCTACAATGAGCAGTTCTTC. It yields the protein CASSPRAAGGSYNEQFF.

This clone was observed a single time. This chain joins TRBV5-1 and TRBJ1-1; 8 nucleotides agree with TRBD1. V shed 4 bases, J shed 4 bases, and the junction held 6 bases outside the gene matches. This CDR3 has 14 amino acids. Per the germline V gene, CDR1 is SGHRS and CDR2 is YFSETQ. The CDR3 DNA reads TGCGCCAGCAGCCCCGCAGGGGGCCCCACTGAAGCTTTCTTT. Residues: CASSPAGGPTEAFF.

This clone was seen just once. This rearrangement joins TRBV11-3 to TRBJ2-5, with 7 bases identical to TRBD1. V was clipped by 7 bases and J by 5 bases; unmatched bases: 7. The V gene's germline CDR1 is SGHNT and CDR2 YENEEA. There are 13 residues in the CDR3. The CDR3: CASNLGGRETQYF. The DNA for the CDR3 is TGTGCCAGCAACCTAGGGGGCAGGGAGACCCAGTACTTC.

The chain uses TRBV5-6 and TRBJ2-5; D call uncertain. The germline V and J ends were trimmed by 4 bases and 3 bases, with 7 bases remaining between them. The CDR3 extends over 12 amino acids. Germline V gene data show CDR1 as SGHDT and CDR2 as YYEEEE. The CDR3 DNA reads TGTGCCAGCAGCGGAGAAAAAGAGACCCAGTACTTC. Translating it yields CASSGEKETQYF. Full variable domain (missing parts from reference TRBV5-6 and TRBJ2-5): DAGVTQSPTHLIKTRGQQVTLRCSPKSGHDTVSWYQQALGQGPQFIFQYYEEEERQRGNFPDRFSGHQFPNYSSELNVNALLLGDSALYLCASSGEKETQYFGPGTRLLVL.

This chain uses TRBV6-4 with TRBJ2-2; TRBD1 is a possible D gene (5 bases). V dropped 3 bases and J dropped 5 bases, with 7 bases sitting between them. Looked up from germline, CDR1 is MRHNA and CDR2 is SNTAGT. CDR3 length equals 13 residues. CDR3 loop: CASSEKGTGELFF. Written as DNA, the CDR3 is TGTGCCAGCAGTGAAAAGGGGACCGGGGAGCTGTTTTTT.

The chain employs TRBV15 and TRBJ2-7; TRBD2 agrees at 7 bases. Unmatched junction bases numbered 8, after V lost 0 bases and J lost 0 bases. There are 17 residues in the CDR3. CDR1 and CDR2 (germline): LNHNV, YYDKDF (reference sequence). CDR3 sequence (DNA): TGTGCCACCAGCAGAGACAGACTAGCTCTACCCTCCTACGAGCAGTACTTC. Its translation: CATSRDRLALPSYEQYF.

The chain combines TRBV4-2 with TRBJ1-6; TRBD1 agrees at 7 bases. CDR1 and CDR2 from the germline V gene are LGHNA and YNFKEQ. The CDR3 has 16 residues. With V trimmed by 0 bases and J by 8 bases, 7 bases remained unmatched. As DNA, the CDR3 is TGTGCCAGCAGCCAAGATCGGGCAGGGGGAGATTCACCCCTCCACTTT. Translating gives CASSQDRAGGDSPLHF.

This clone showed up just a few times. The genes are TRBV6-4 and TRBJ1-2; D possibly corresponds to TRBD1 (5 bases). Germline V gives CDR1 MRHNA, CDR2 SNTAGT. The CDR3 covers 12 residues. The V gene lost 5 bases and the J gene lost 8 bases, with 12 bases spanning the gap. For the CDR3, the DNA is TGTGCCAGCAGTTACGGAGGGGAGGGCTACACCTTC. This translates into CASSYGGEGYTF.

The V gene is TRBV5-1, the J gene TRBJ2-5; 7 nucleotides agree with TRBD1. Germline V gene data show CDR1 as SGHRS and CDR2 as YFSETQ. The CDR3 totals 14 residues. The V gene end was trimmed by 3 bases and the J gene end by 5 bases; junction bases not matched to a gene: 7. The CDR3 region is CASSSGQPRETQYF. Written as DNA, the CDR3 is TGCGCCAGCAGCTCGGGACAGCCGAGGGAGACCCAGTACTTC.

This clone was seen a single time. CDR3 residues: CASSLSGGSTDTQYF. CDR3 nucleotides: TGTGCCAGCAGCTTAAGCGGGGGGTCCACAGATACGCAGTATTTT. V is TRBV11-3 and J is TRBJ2-3; TRBD2 matches at 9 bases. CDR1 is SGHNT, CDR2 YENEEA, per germline. Trimming cost V 2 bases and J 2 bases; bases outside gene matches: 2. This CDR3 has 15 residues. Looking up the rest from reference TRBV11-3 and TRBJ2-3 gives the full variable domain: EAGVVQSPRYKIIEKKQPVAFWCNPISGHNTLYWYLQNLGQGPELLIRYENEEAVDDSQLPKDRFSAERLKGVDSTLKIQPAELGDSAVYLCASSLSGGSTDTQYFGPGTRLTVL.

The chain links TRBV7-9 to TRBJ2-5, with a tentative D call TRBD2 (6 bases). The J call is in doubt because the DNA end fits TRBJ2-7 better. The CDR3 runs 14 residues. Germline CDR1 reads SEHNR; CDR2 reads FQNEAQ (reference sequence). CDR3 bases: TGTGCCAGCAGCTTAGCAACCGGGAGTTACGAGCAGTACTTC. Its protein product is CASSLATGSYEQYF.

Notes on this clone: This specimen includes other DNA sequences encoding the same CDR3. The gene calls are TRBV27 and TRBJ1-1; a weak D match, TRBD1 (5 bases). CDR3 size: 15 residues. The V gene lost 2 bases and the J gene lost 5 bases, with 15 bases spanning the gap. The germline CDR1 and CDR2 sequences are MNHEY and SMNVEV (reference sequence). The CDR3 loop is CASSLGQGFRTEAFF. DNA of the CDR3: TGTGCCAGCAGTTTAGGGCAGGGTTTCAGGACTGAAGCTTTCTTT.

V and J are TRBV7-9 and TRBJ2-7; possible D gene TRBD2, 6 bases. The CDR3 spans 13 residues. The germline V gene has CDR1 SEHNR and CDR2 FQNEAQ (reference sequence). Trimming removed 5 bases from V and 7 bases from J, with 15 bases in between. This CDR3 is CASSGSSRGEQYF. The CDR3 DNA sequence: TGTGCCAGCAGCGGGTCCTCCCGGGGGGAGCAGTACTTC. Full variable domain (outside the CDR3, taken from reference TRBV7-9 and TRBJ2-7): DTGVSQNPRHKITKRGQNVTFRCDPISEHNRLYWYRQTLGQGPEFLTYFQNEAQLEKSRLLSDRFSAERPKGSFSTLEIQRTEQGDSAMYLCASSGSSRGEQYFGPGTRLTVT.

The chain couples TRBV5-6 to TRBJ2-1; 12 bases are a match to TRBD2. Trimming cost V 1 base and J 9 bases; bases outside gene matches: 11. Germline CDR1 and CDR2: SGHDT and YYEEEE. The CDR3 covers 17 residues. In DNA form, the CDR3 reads TGTGCCAGCAGCTTGTCCTCCGGGACTAGCGGGTGGGGTGAGCAGTTCTTC. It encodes CASSLSSGTSGWGEQFF.

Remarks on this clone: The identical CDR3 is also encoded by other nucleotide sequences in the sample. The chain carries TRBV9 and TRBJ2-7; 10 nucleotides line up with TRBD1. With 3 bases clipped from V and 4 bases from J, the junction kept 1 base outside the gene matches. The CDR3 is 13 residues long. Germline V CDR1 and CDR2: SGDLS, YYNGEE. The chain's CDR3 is CASSGQGAYEQYF. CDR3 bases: TGTGCCAGCAGCGGACAGGGGGCATACGAGCAGTACTTC.

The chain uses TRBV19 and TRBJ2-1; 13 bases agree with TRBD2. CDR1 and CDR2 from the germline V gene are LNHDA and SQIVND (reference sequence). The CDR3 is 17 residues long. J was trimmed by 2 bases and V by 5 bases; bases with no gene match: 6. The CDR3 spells CASSLGLAGVAYNEQFF. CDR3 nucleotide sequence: TGTGCCAGTAGTCTCGGACTAGCGGGAGTTGCCTACAATGAGCAGTTCTTC.

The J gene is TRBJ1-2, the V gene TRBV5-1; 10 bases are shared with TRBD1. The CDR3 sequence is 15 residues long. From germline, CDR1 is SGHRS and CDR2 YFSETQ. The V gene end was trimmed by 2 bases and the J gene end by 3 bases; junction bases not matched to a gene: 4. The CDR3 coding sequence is TGCGCCAGCAGCTTCAGACAGGGGGCGGACTATGGCTACACCTTC. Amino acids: CASSFRQGADYGYTF.

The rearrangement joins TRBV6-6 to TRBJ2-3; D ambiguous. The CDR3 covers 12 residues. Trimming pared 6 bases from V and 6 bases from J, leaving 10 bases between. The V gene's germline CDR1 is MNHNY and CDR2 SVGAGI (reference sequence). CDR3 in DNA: TGTGCCAGCAGACCGTCAGGCGATACGCAGTATTTT. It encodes CASRPSGDTQYF.